This T cell receptor (beta chain) was captured by sequencing in a study of T-cell memory formation after mild COVID-19. About the research overall: There were largely donor-specific TCR clusters. Overall study findings and caveats: Clones that shrank (day 15 to 85) were balanced CD4/CD8, whereas later expanders leaned CD4+. The study found contracting CD4+ clones mainly in CM and EM and contracting CD8+ clones in EMRA. The pre-infection memory compartment contained some responding clones, suggesting cross-reactive memory joined.

With respect to this clonotype: Its target is unknown.

Each CDR3 protein gets one entry after TCRdb re-called the 5' RACE reads with MiXCR. The sample includes over 10,000 distinct CDR3 sequences, around 16% of them seen just once. Trimming stripped 2 bases from V and 5 bases from J, with 25 bases between. The germline V gene encodes CDR1 SGHNT and CDR2 YYREEE (reference sequence). The CDR3 is 18 amino acids. Sequenced input: PBMCs or a T cell subset sorted from them (not recorded which). The chain carries TRBV5-4 and TRBJ1-1, with D maybe TRBD1 (6 bases). The sequence derives from a man between 18 and 29 years old who had mild COVID-19 (a few samples of this study predate the infection). Cell type and time point are not known. This CDR3 is CASSLPLTVMGARTEAFF. CDR3 sequence (DNA): TGTGCCAGCAGCTTACCGCTAACAGTCATGGGGGCGCGAACTGAAGCTTTCTTT.